These T cell receptor beta chains were read from a single sample in a study of T cell responses to AZD1222 COVID-19 vaccine. TCRdb keeps only in-frame clones here, not all; method: immunoSEQ multiplex PCR. The repertoire holds around 150,000 clones, with about 80% as singletons. Sample: peripheral blood, taken on day 0 of AZD1222 vaccination. These TCRs come from an adult in good health. The CDR3 runs from the conserved cysteine through the conserved F or W. The D gene is left open where the match is weak.

14 TRBV19 TRBD1 CASTWTGGYTEAFF
13 TRBV27 NA CASSFWVGDTQYF
13 TRBV6-1 NA CASSDGFGEQAFF
15 TRBV5-1 TRBD1 CASSLGRQEGAGYTF
14 TRBV28 NA CASSPTGRSYEQYF
14 TRBV5-4 TRBD1 CASSLGQMNTEAFF
16 TRBV19 TRBD1 CASSPTGQGSGNTIYF
15 TRBV19 TRBD1 CASSITGQGNTEAFF
14 TRBV13 NA CASSLTGRSYEQYF
14 TRBV28 NA CASSLGGANTEAFF
15 TRBV5-4 NA CASSLAPRGNTEAFF
12 TRBV6-5 NA CASSSPNQPQHF
16 TRBV27 TRBD1 CASSLGGQGAGSPLHF
17 TRBV7-8 TRBD1 CASSLRGGGQGDTEAFF
13 TRBV5-1 NA CASEQQNTGELFF
15 TRBV5-8 NA CASSLAIRSDYGYTF
13 TRBV28 TRBD1 CASGGQGNTEAFF
16 TRBV7-3 TRBD1 CASSPGQGGTVYGYTF
15 TRBV7-3 NA CASSLGRGGDYGYTF
12 TRBV9 NA CASSVDLETQYF
15 TRBV2 NA CASSDRGISNQPQHF
15 TRBV27 NA CASNVWGASSYEQYF
15 TRBV5-1 NA CASSLTGMLNYGYTF
13 TRBV5-8 NA CASSLRGNHGYTF
15 TRBV7-2 NA CASSLREGGSGELFF
13 TRBV19 NA CASSIIGNQPQHF
13 TRBV13 NA CASSLGTFYGYTF
13 TRBV6-5 NA CASSRDANYGYTF